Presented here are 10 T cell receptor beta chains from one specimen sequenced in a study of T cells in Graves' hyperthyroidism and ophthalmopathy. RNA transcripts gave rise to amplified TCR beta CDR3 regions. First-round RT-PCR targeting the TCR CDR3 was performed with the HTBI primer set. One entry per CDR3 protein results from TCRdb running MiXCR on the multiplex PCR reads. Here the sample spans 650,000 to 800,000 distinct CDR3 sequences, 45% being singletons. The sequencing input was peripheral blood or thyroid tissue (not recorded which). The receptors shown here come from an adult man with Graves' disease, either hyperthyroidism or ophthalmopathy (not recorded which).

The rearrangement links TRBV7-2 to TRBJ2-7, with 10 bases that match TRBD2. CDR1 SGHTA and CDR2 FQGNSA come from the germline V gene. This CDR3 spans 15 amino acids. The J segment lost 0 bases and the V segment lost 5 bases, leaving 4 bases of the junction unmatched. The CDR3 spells CASSHGLAVSYEQYF. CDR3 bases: TGTGCCAGCAGCCACGGACTAGCGGTCTCCTACGAGCAGTACTTC.

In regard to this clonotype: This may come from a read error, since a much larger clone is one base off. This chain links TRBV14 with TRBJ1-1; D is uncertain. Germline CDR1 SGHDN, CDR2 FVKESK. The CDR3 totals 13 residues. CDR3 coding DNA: TGTGCCGGCAGCCGAATGATTAACACTGAAGCTTTCTTT. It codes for CAGSRMINTEAFF.

The CDR3 loop reads CASSWRDPPNTEAFF. Here the CDR3 DNA reads TGTGCCAGCAGTTGGCGGGACCCGCCGAACACTGAAGCTTTCTTT. The rearrangement joins TRBV7-9 to TRBJ1-1, with D perhaps matching TRBD1 (5 bases). CDR3 length equals 15 residues. The germline V gene encodes CDR1 SEHNR and CDR2 FQNEAQ (reference sequence). The V and J ends lost 6 bases and 1 base respectively, with 15 bases between them.

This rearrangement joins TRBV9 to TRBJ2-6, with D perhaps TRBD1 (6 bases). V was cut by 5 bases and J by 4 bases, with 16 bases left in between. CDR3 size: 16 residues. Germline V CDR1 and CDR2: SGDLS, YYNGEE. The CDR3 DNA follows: TGTGCCAGCAGTTACCTGAACAGGGCCGGGGCCAACGTCCTGACTTTC. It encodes CASSYLNRAGANVLTF.

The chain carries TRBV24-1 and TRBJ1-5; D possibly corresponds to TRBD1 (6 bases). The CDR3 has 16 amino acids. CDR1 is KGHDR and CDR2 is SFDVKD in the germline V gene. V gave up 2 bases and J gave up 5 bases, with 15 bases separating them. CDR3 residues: CATSDSVQGMHQPQHF. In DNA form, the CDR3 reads TGTGCCACCAGTGATTCAGTCCAGGGGATGCATCAGCCCCAGCATTTT.

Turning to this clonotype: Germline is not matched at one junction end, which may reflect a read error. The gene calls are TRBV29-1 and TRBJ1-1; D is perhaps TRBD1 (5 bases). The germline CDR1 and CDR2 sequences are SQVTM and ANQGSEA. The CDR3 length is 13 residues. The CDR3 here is CSVEDRQKGGPDF. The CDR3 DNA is TGCAGCGTTGAAGATCGACAGAAGGGCGGACCAGACTTT.

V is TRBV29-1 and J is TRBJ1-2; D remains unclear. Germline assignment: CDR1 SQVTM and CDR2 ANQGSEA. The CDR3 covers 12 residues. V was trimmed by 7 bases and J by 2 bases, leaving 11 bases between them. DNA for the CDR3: TGCAGCGCTCTGATGGGAAACTATGGCTACACCTTC. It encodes CSALMGNYGYTF. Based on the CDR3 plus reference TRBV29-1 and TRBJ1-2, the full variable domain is SAVISQKPSRDICQRGTSLTIQCQVDSQVTMMFWYRQQPGQSLTLIATANQGSEATYESGFVIDKFPISRPNLTFSTLTVSNMSPEDSSIYLCSALMGNYGYTFGSGTRLTVV.

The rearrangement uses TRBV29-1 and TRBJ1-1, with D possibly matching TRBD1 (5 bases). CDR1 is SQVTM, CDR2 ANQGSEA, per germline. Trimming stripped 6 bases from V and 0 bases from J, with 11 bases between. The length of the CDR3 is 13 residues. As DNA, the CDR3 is TGCAGCGTCGAGGGACGGATGAACACTGAAGCTTTCTTT. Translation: CSVEGRMNTEAFF.

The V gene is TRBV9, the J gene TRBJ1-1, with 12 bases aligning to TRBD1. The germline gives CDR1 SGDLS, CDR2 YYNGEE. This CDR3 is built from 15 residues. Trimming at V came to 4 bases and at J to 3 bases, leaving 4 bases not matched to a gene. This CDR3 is CASSQGTGGYTEAFF. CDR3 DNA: TGTGCCAGCAGCCAAGGGACAGGGGGCTACACTGAAGCTTTCTTT.

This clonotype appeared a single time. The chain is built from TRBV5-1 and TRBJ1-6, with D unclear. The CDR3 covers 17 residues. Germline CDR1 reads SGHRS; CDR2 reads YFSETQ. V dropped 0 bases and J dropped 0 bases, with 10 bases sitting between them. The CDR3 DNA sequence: TGCGCCAGCAGCTTGGAATCGCAGACCTCCTATAATTCACCCCTCCACTTT. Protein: CASSLESQTSYNSPLHF. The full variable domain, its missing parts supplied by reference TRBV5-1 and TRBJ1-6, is KAGVTQTPRYLIKTRGQQVTLSCSPISGHRSVSWYQQTPGQGLQFLFEYFSETQRNKGNFPGRFSGRQFSNSRSEMNVSTLELGDSALYLCASSLESQTSYNSPLHFGNGTRLTVT.